This TCR beta chain was documented in a study of shared clonotypes between healthy human individuals. Per germline, CDR1 LNHDA and CDR2 SQIVND (reference sequence). The CDR3 length is 16 residues. V gave up 8 bases and J gave up 4 bases, with 23 bases separating them. Positively selected for CCR7, the CD45RO-negative cells used as naive CD8 cells excluded terminally differentiated effector memory CD45RA+ cells. Clones were read by immunoSEQ multiplex PCR, and TCRdb kept only the in-frame ones, dropping some. This table has about 2 million clones, roughly 94% appearing once. The specimen sequenced was naive CD8+ T cells sorted from blood. The J gene is TRBJ1-1, the V gene TRBV19; D perhaps matches TRBD1 (6 bases). The clonotype originates from a man aged 18-30 years in good health. Here the CDR3 reads CASHFLYEQGTTEAFF. CDR3 bases: TGTGCCAGTCACTTCTTGTACGAGCAGGGGACCACTGAAGCTTTCTTT.